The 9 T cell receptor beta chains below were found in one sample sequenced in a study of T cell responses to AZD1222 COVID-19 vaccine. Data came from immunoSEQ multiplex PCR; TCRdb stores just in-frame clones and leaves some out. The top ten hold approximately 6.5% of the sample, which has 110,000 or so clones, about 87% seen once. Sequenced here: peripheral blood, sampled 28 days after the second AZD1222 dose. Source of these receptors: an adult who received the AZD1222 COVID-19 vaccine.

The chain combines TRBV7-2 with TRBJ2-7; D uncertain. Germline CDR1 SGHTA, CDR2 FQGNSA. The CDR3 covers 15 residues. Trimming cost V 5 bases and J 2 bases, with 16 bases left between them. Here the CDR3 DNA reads TGTGCCAGCAGCCGCGAGAAGCCCCCGACCTACGAGCAGTACTTC. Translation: CASSREKPPTYEQYF.

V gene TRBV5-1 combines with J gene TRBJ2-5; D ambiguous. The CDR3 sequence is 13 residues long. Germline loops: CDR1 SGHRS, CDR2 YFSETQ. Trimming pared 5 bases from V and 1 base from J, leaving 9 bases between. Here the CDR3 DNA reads TGCGCCAGCAGGGGAAGTATCCAAGAGACCCAGTACTTC. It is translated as CASRGSIQETQYF.

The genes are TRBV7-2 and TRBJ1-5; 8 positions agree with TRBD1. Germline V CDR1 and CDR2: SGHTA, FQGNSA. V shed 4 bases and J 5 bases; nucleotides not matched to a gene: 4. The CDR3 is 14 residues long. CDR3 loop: CASSSDRGYQPQHF. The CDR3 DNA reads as TGTGCCAGCAGCTCTGACAGGGGATATCAGCCCCAGCATTTT.

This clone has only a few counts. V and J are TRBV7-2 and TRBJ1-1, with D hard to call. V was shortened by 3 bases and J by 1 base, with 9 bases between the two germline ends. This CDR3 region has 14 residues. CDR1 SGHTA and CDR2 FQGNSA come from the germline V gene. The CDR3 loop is CASSLYVGNTEAFF. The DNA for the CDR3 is TGTGCCAGCAGCTTGTATGTCGGGAACACTGAAGCTTTCTTT.

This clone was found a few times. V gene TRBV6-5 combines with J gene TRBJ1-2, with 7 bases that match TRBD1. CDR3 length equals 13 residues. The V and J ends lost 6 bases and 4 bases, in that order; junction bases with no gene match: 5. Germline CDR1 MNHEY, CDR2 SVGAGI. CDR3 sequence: CASRRDSSYGYTF. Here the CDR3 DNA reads TGTGCCAGCAGGCGGGACAGTTCCTATGGCTACACCTTC.

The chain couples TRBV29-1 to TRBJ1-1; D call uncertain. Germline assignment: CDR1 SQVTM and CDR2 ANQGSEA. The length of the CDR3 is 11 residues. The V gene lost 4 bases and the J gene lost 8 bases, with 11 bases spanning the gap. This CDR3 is CSVVSGLEAFF. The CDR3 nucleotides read TGCAGCGTTGTATCGGGCTTGGAAGCTTTCTTT.

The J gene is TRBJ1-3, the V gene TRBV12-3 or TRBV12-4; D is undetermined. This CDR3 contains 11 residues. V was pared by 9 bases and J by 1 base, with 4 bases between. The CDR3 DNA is TGTGCCAGAGGTTCTGGAAACACCATATATTTT. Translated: CARGSGNTIYF.

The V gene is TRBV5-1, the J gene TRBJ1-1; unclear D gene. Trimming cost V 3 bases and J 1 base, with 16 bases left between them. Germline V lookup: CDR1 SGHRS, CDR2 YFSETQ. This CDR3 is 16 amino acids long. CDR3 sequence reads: CASSSIPDLPNTEAFF. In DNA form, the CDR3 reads TGCGCCAGCAGCTCTATCCCGGATCTACCGAACACTGAAGCTTTCTTT.

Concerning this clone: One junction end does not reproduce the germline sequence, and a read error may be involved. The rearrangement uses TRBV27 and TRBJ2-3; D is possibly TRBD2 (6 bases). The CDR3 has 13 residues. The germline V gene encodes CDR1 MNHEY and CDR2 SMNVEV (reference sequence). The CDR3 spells CASRFWDSDTQYF. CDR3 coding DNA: TGTGCCAGCCGTTTCTGGGACTCAGATACGCAGTATTTT.